Below, 7 T cell receptor beta chains from the same sample are listed, as sequenced in a study of human T cells and chemical hapten exposure. The time point: pre-sensitization, week 0. Treatment defined: therapeutic diphenylcyclopropenone sensitization with weekly scalp DPC. TCRdb re-derived calls from the RACE reads in MiXCR, one entry per CDR3 protein. Among approximately 260,000 distinct CDR3 sequences listed, 7.5% to 9% were seen once. This specimen was whole blood, taken in connection with sensitization to the hapten diphenylcyclopropenone (DPC). These receptors came from a woman aged 40-49 years with alopecia areata. Some clones in this sample may be carry-over from other donors' samples.

This clonotype was detected only a few times. The CDR3 sequence: CASSPSGSEAFF. CDR3 coding DNA: TGTGCCAGCAGCCCTTCGGGCAGTGAAGCTTTCTTT. This sequence joins TRBV3-1 and TRBJ1-1; D remains unclear. The CDR3 is 12 amino acids. Germline V gives CDR1 LGHDT, CDR2 YNNKEL (reference sequence). The V and J ends lost 4 bases and 7 bases respectively, with 10 bases between them.

In its sample, this clonotype was seen a few times. This rearrangement joins TRBV7-2 to TRBJ2-5; 7 positions match TRBD2. The CDR3 sequence is 15 residues long. The germline V gene encodes CDR1 SGHTA and CDR2 FQGNSA. Trimming removed 4 bases from V and 4 bases from J; junction bases left unmatched: 9. As DNA, the CDR3 is TGTGCCAGCAGCTCCGGGGGGAAGGGGAGAGAGACCCAGTACTTC. Residues: CASSSGGKGRETQYF.

There are a few counts of this clonotype. Written as DNA, the CDR3 is TGCAGTGCTAGAGATCCCTTTGAAGGGCAGTACTTC. It translates to CSARDPFEGQYF. The J gene is TRBJ2-7, the V gene TRBV20-1; D unresolved. The germline V gene has CDR1 DFQATT and CDR2 SNEGSKA (reference sequence). The CDR3 extends over 12 amino acids. V was trimmed by 0 bases and J by 9 bases, leaving 12 bases between them.

This clonotype was seen a single time. The CDR3 DNA follows: TGTGCCAGCAGCTCCAATTATGGAAACACCATATATTTT. Encoded protein: CASSSNYGNTIYF. The chain uses TRBV7-2 and TRBJ1-3; no clear D. Germline CDR1 reads SGHTA; CDR2 reads FQGNSA. The CDR3 has 13 residues. With 4 bases removed from V and 3 bases from J, the gap between germline ends came to 7 bases. Based on the CDR3 plus reference TRBV7-2 and TRBJ1-3, the full variable domain is GAGVSQSPSNKVTEKGKDVELRCDPISGHTALYWYRQSLGQGLEFLIYFQGNSAPDKSGLPSDRFSAERTGGSVSTLTIQRTQQEDSAVYLCASSSNYGNTIYFGEGSWLTVV.

This clonotype has more than one count but fewer than ten. The V and J genes are TRBV4-3 and TRBJ2-3; D gene ambiguous. The germline CDR1 and CDR2 sequences are LGHNA and YSLEER. The CDR3 contains 13 residues. V was clipped by 1 base and J by 4 bases, with 6 bases between them. The CDR3: CASSQGSADTQYF. Here the CDR3 DNA reads TGCGCCAGCAGCCAAGGATCCGCAGATACGCAGTATTTT.

The chain has TRBV13 and TRBJ2-3; D may be TRBD2 (5 bases). V lost 8 bases and J lost 5, with 11 bases in between. The CDR3 extends over 12 amino acids. Germline V CDR1 and CDR2: PRHDT, FYEKMQ (reference sequence). In DNA form, the CDR3 reads TGTGCCAGCGCGCGACGGGGAGATACGCAGTATTTT. This sequence encodes CASARRGDTQYF. Together with reference TRBV13 and TRBJ2-3, the CDR3 gives the full variable domain: AAGVIQSPRHLIKEKRETATLKCYPIPRHDTVYWYQQGPGQDPQFLISFYEKMQSDKGSIPDRFSAQQFSDYHSELNMSSLELGDSALYFCASARRGDTQYFGPGTRLTVL.

This clonotype was picked up a small number of times. The gene calls are TRBV28 and TRBJ1-4; the D gene is possibly TRBD1 (6 bases). The germline V gene has CDR1 MDHEN and CDR2 SYDVKM. The length of the CDR3 is 12 residues. Between the trimmed V and J ends, which lost 6 bases and 6 bases, there was a span of 8 bases. As DNA, the CDR3 is TGTGCCAGCAGCTCAGGGGATGAAAAACTGTTTTTT. Protein sequence: CASSSGDEKLFF.